The source of this T cell receptor (beta chain) is a study of OX40 agonist ivuxolimab in advanced cancers. As for the study more broadly: Ivuxolimab, which targeted the costimulatory receptor OX40 (CD134), was an agonistic, fully human IgG2 monoclonal antibody. Partial responses occurred in three dose-escalation patients, of whom one had hepatocellular carcinoma and two had cutaneous melanoma. Of the approximately 53 patients in dose escalation, about 20 had hepatocellular carcinoma, roughly 15 had melanoma, 9 had renal cell carcinoma and 9 had head and neck cancer. Peripheral TCRbeta sequencing was intended to test whether TCR sequence diversity was altered and clonal T-cell expansion was caused by ivuxolimab. The paper describes the monotherapy dose-escalation part (N of about 50 patients) of the phase I trial of ivuxolimab. Patients were allowed to have had prior anti-PD-1, anti-PD-L1 or anti-CTLA-4 therapy, and around 40% of the dose-escalation patients had previously received checkpoint inhibitors. A male proportion of around 83% and a mean age of about 60 years, ranging from roughly 23 to 80, were recorded for the dose-escalation cohort. Intravenous ivuxolimab was administered to patients every 2 weeks at six dose levels: 0.01, 0.1, 0.3, 1.5, 3 and 10 mg/kg.

From its cysteine to its phenylalanine, the CDR3 spans 17 amino acids. Here the CDR3 DNA is all that survives: 51 bases in frame from base 1. In the germline V gene, CDR1 corresponds to SGHRS and CDR2 to YFSETQ. The junction shows trimming of 0 bases on V and 0 bases on J, plus 15 bases between the germline ends. The trial excluded patients who had a history of autoimmune disease or who were on systemic immunosuppression. Peripheral blood for TCR sequencing was collected from all dose cohorts at baseline, on cycle 4 day 1, and on cycle 7 day 1. Samples came from an open-label, multicenter, first-in-human phase I dose-escalation trial of ivuxolimab. The trial enrolled adults with locally advanced or metastatic head and neck squamous cell, hepatocellular, melanoma or renal cell carcinoma. Before TCR sequencing, CD4+ T cells and CD8+ T cells were sorted from peripheral blood as separate populations.

Genomic DNA was isolated from the sorted cells so that the TCRbeta CDR3 region could be sequenced. The immunoSEQ Assay was used to sequence the TCRbeta CDR3 regions. As stored in TCRdb, this immuneACCESS dataset retains in-frame rearrangements with V and J assigned. A fraction of the clones does not appear; measured against another copy, unresolved V genes explain less than half of the discrepancy, and the remainder lacks a known reason. This sample gives around 60,000 clones in total; about nine tenths of them show up just once. The ten largest make up roughly 18% of the sample. A word on this clone: There is no known antigen for this receptor. Base qualities are not recorded, but no much larger clone differs from it by a single base.

General conclusions and limits of the study: Partial responders in the 0.1-3.0 mg/kg groups had among the lowest normalized peripheral clonal expansion, especially among CD8+ T cells. At doses of 0.1 to 3.0 mg/kg, clonal expansion of both CD4+ and CD8+ blood T cells was observed from baseline to week 6. On average, CD8+ T cells showed more expanded clones than CD4+ T cells after ivuxolimab. Low levels of normalized T-cell clonal expansion were also seen in some nonresponding patients. The antigen specificity of the clonally expanded peripheral T cells was not determined.

The sample in question was CD4+ or CD8+ T cells sorted from blood, obtained in a trial of the OX40 agonist ivuxolimab. Here the chain combines TRBV5-1 and TRBJ1-1, with the D gene not clear enough to name. This TCR derives from an adult with an advanced solid tumor such as melanoma, head and neck, liver or kidney cancer. The sequence in DNA is TGCGCCAGCAGCTTGGCCGGGTACGGACTCATGAACACTGAAGCTTTCTTT. This codes for CASSLAGYGLMNTEAFF.